This TCR beta chain was obtained from a study of T-cell reconstitution after alpha-beta-depleted transplantation in children. Germline lookup yields CDR1 SEHNR and CDR2 FQNEAQ (reference sequence). The CDR3 contains 16 residues. Germline trimming cut 4 bases from V and 0 bases from J; bases unmatched to any gene: 7. This clonotype was seen more than once but under ten times. The antigen is unknown. This sample's TCRbeta library carried unique molecular identifier barcodes. TCRdb used MiXCR to reprocess the PCR reads, holding one entry per CDR3 protein. The sample shows about 210,000 distinct CDR3 sequences, approximately 17% of them seen only once. Points from the study as a whole: It was surviving recipient T cells and thymic progenitors that gave some patients high TCRbeta diversity at day 60. Approximately two months post-transplant, alpha-beta T cells reportedly originated from several hundred expanded graft clones. Newly made T cells mostly supplied T-cell counts and diversity one year after transplant.

The V and J genes are TRBV7-9 and TRBJ1-1; 8 bases agree with TRBD1. This receptor was obtained from a male patient aged 2-15 years who had a stem cell transplant for acute lymphoblastic leukemia, so the T cells may come from the graft donor. The source was PBMCs, mostly from graft donor cells, collected 360 days after TCRalphabeta/CD19-depleted stem cell transplant. CDR3 in amino acids: CASSSGQVLMNTEAFF. The CDR3 nucleotides are TGTGCCAGCAGCTCGGGACAGGTTCTAATGAACACTGAAGCTTTCTTT.